These 26 T cell receptor beta chains originate from one sample sequenced in a study of blood T cell repertoires in COVID-19 (dated by TCRdb to 2019 to 2021). The library was made by the immunoSEQ multiplex PCR assay. TCRdb took this table from immuneACCESS and kept in-frame rearrangements with V and J called. Such tables lack part of the clones; where checked against another copy, unresolved V genes explain under half of the gap, and the rest is unexplained. The sample contains around 200,000 clones, roughly nine tenths of them found a single time. Of the sample, 20% falls within the top ten clones. Source material: peripheral blood. The receptors come from a man aged 70-80 years with active or convalescent COVID-19.

In DNA, the CDR3 is TGTGCCAGCAGCCGGCGGGACAGGGGGCGAAACACCATATATTTT. The encoded protein is CASSRRDRGRNTIYF. The chain is built from TRBV6-5 and TRBJ1-3, with 12 bases that match TRBD1. The junction had 5 bases not matched to a gene; V was cut back by 6 bases and J by 5 bases. The length of the CDR3 is 15 residues. Germline V gives CDR1 MNHEY, CDR2 SVGAGI.

V and J are TRBV5-1 and TRBJ2-3; 8 positions agree with TRBD2. The CDR3 consists of 16 residues. V was pared by 0 bases and J by 0 bases, with 3 bases of the junction left unmatched. Per germline, CDR1 SGHRS and CDR2 YFSETQ. The CDR3 sequence is CASSLGLAGSTDTQYF. CDR3 DNA sequence: TGCGCCAGCAGCTTGGGGCTAGCGGGTAGCACAGATACGCAGTATTTT.

This sequence joins TRBV7-2 and TRBJ1-5; D is unclear. The CDR3 covers 13 residues. Germline V CDR1 and CDR2: SGHTA, FQGNSA. Between the trimmed V and J ends, which lost 6 bases and 7 bases, there was a span of 13 bases. The CDR3 loop reads CASSTMPGQPQHF. In DNA form, the CDR3 reads TGTGCCAGCAGTACGATGCCGGGGCAGCCCCAGCATTTT.

The J gene is TRBJ2-7, the V gene TRBV18; 7 bases are a match to TRBD1. The germline CDR1 and CDR2 sequences are KGHSH and LQKENI. Trimming removed 3 bases from V and 4 bases from J; junction bases left unmatched: 9. The CDR3 has 15 residues. The CDR3 spells CASSPRTGEIYEQYF. The DNA of the CDR3 is TGTGCCAGCTCACCTCGGACAGGCGAGATATACGAGCAGTACTTC.

V gene TRBV28 combines with J gene TRBJ1-5; no firm D call. This CDR3 has 12 residues. Germline V gene data show CDR1 as MDHEN and CDR2 as SYDVKM. The V and J ends lost 8 bases and 7 bases respectively, with 12 bases between them. The CDR3 sequence is CASRDRVQPQHF. CDR3 in DNA: TGTGCCAGCCGCGACCGGGTCCAGCCCCAGCATTTT.

The chain has TRBV20-1 and TRBJ2-3; the match to TRBD2 covers 7 bases. This CDR3 has 13 residues. Trimming at V came to 3 bases and at J to 4 bases, leaving 4 bases not matched to a gene. Germline V CDR1 and CDR2: DFQATT, SNEGSKA (reference sequence). The CDR3 DNA follows: TGCAGTGCTAGTGGCGGGAGCCCAGATACGCAGTATTTT. Translated, it gives CSASGGSPDTQYF.

A few counts support this clone. This chain uses TRBV10-1 with TRBJ2-1; D ambiguous. V lost 4 bases and J 0 bases, leaving 10 bases between the germline ends. The length of the CDR3 is 15 residues. From germline, CDR1 is WNHNN and CDR2 SYGVQD (reference sequence). This chain's CDR3 is CASSVRESSYNEQFF. The CDR3 nucleotides are TGCGCCAGCAGTGTTCGCGAGAGCTCCTACAATGAGCAGTTCTTC.

The gene calls are TRBV7-2 and TRBJ1-4, with a possible D match to TRBD1 (6 bases). Germline CDR1 is SGHTA and CDR2 is FQGNSA. The germline V and J ends were trimmed by 5 bases and 8 bases, with 9 bases remaining between them. The CDR3 loop spans 12 amino acids. In DNA form, the CDR3 reads TGTGCCAGCAGCCCCGACAGGGAAAAACTGTTTTTT. Residues: CASSPDREKLFF.

This clone was detected only once. This rearrangement joins TRBV2 to TRBJ2-3, with D tentatively TRBD2 (6 bases). V dropped 6 bases and J dropped 2 bases, with 18 bases sitting between them. CDR3 length equals 16 residues. From germline, CDR1 is SNHLY and CDR2 FYNNEI. The CDR3 sequence is CASSLTAGLVTDTQYF. Written as DNA, the CDR3 is TGTGCCAGCAGCCTGACTGCGGGGCTTGTCACAGATACGCAGTATTTT.

V usage is TRBV19 and J usage is TRBJ2-7; the match to TRBD1 covers 12 bases. Germline CDR1 and CDR2: LNHDA and SQIVND (reference sequence). Trimming cost V 5 bases and J 0 bases; bases outside gene matches: 5. CDR3 length equals 16 residues. This CDR3 reads CASSAPGQGASYEQYF. The CDR3 region has the DNA TGTGCCAGTAGTGCCCCGGGACAGGGGGCCTCCTACGAGCAGTACTTC.

CDR3 in DNA: TGTGCCAGCAGGGGGGGGAATGAGCAGTTCTTC. Translated, it gives CASRGGNEQFF. The chain combines TRBV11-3 with TRBJ2-1, with TRBD2 matching 7 bases. With V trimmed by 6 bases and J by 7 bases, 0 bases remained unmatched. CDR3 length equals 11 residues. Germline CDR1 and CDR2: SGHNT and YENEEA.

The chain combines TRBV7-2 with TRBJ1-5; D is undetermined. V lost 3 bases and J 3 bases, leaving 9 bases between the germline ends. The CDR3 extends over 14 amino acids. From germline, CDR1 is SGHTA and CDR2 FQGNSA. CDR3 nucleotide sequence: TGTGCCAGCAGCTTTCCGGGTGACAATCAGCCCCAGCATTTT. It specifies CASSFPGDNQPQHF.

This clone has only a few counts. V is TRBV6-1 and J is TRBJ1-6; 8 bases map to TRBD1. Germline loops: CDR1 MNHNS, CDR2 SASEGT. The V and J ends lost 3 bases and 7 bases, in that order; junction bases with no gene match: 5. This CDR3 has 15 residues. For the CDR3, the DNA is TGTGCCAGCAGTGAGCAGGGGGCTGGAAATTCACCCCTCCACTTT. Encoded protein: CASSEQGAGNSPLHF.

The J gene is TRBJ1-5, the V gene TRBV24-1; D remains ambiguous. The germline gives CDR1 KGHDR, CDR2 SFDVKD. Trimming took 2 bases from V and 8 from J, leaving 6 bases between them. The CDR3 runs 12 residues. The CDR3 sequence is CATSDSTEPQHF. In DNA, the CDR3 is TGTGCCACCAGTGATTCCACTGAGCCCCAGCATTTT.

In nucleotides, the CDR3 is TGTGCCAGCAGTGACCGTAGCGGGGGCGTCCAAGAGACCCAGTACTTC. It is translated as CASSDRSGGVQETQYF. This chain links TRBV25-1 with TRBJ2-5, with 9 bases aligning to TRBD2. V gave up 3 bases and J gave up 1 base; unmatched junction bases: 6. The CDR3 spans 16 residues. Looked up from germline, CDR1 is MGHDK and CDR2 is SYGVNS.

The chain recombines TRBV11-2 with TRBJ1-1; D not certain. Germline assignment: CDR1 SGHAT and CDR2 FQNNGV. The CDR3 covers 13 residues. Trimming shortened V by 10 bases and J by 7 bases, and 19 bases separated the two germline ends. This CDR3 reads CATARRGHSEAFF. The CDR3 bases are TGTGCCACCGCCCGTCGTGGGCACAGTGAAGCTTTCTTT. The variable domain in full, completed from reference TRBV11-2 and TRBJ1-1, reads EAGVAQSPRYKIIEKRQSVAFWCNPISGHATLYWYQQILGQGPKLLIQFQNNGVVDDSQLPKDRFSAERLKGVDSTLKIQPAKLEDSAVYLCATARRGHSEAFFGQGTRLTVV.

This clone showed up just once. This chain joins TRBV7-9 and TRBJ1-2, with TRBD1 matching over 8 bases. Germline trimming cut 2 bases from V and 4 bases from J; bases unmatched to any gene: 18. The CDR3 is 19 amino acids. The V gene's germline CDR1 is SEHNR and CDR2 FQNEAQ (reference sequence). As DNA, the CDR3 is TGTGCCAGCAGCTTAAAAGACCCGGGACAGGCCGTGATCTTCTATGGCTACACCTTC. This codes for CASSLKDPGQAVIFYGYTF.

The chain joins TRBV29-1 to TRBJ1-1; D remains unclear. V lost 4 bases to trimming and J lost 6 bases, with 12 bases between them. This CDR3 region has 12 residues. The germline gives CDR1 SQVTM, CDR2 ANQGSEA. CDR3 sequence reads: CSVVGGFAEAFF. The CDR3 DNA reads TGCAGCGTTGTAGGCGGGTTCGCTGAAGCTTTCTTT. Looking up the rest from reference TRBV29-1 and TRBJ1-1 gives the full variable domain: SAVISQKPSRDICQRGTSLTIQCQVDSQVTMMFWYRQQPGQSLTLIATANQGSEATYESGFVIDKFPISRPNLTFSTLTVSNMSPEDSSIYLCSVVGGFAEAFFGQGTRLTVV.

This sequence joins TRBV7-3 and TRBJ1-2; 8 bases line up with TRBD1. From germline, CDR1 is SGHTA and CDR2 FQGTGA. The length of the CDR3 is 18 residues. The junction had 22 bases not matched to a gene; V was cut back by 5 bases and J by 8 bases. CDR3 in amino acids: CASSLSRTGKEGLGGYTF. CDR3 in DNA: TGTGCCAGCAGCCTTTCTCGGACAGGGAAGGAGGGGCTAGGCGGCTACACCTTC. Using reference TRBV7-3 and TRBJ1-2 for the parts outside the CDR3, the full variable domain is GAGVSQTPSNKVTEKGKYVELRCDPISGHTALYWYRQSLGQGPEFLIYFQGTGAADDSGLPNDRFFAVRPEGSVSTLKIQRTERGDSAVYLCASSLSRTGKEGLGGYTFGSGTRLTVV.

This clone was seen a few times. The gene calls are TRBV30 and TRBJ2-7; TRBD2 is a possible D gene (7 bases). This CDR3 region has 14 residues. Trimming removed 0 bases from V and 3 bases from J, with 12 bases in between. The V gene's germline CDR1 is GTSNPN and CDR2 SVGIG (reference sequence). CDR3 amino acids: CAWSVGEGVYEQYF. In nucleotides, the CDR3 is TGTGCCTGGAGTGTAGGGGAGGGGGTCTACGAGCAGTACTTC.

This clone was detected only once. J is TRBJ2-7 and V is TRBV28; the match to TRBD1 covers 7 bases. This CDR3 comprises 14 residues. Germline V gene sequence: CDR1 MDHEN, CDR2 SYDVKM. Losses at the gene ends were 5 bases for V and 4 bases for J; bases not matched to a gene: 8. This CDR3 reads CASSLYRGRYEQYF. The CDR3 DNA sequence: TGTGCCAGCAGTCTCTACAGGGGCAGGTACGAGCAGTACTTC.

The chain employs TRBV7-2 and TRBJ1-5, with a tentative D call TRBD1 (6 bases). The CDR3 sequence is 15 residues long. Germline CDR1 reads SGHTA; CDR2 reads FQGNSA. V lost 4 bases to trimming and J lost 3 bases, with 13 bases between them. The CDR3 coding sequence is TGTGCCAGCAGCTCCGGGGGGGGGCACAATCAGCCCCAGCATTTT. It yields the protein CASSSGGGHNQPQHF.

The gene calls are TRBV19 and TRBJ1-4; 7 bases line up with TRBD1. The CDR3 consists of 14 residues. V trimming: 2 bases; J trimming: 6 bases; junction bases outside the gene matches: 3. The V gene's germline CDR1 is LNHDA and CDR2 SQIVND (reference sequence). Here the CDR3 reads CASSIQGVDEKLFF. In DNA form, the CDR3 reads TGTGCCAGTAGTATACAGGGGGTCGATGAAAAACTGTTTTTT.

The rearrangement uses TRBV18 and TRBJ1-6; TRBD1 might be the D (6 bases). The CDR3 runs to 17 residues. The germline CDR1 and CDR2 sequences are KGHSH and LQKENI. V was shortened by 2 bases and J by 10 bases, with 21 bases between the two germline ends. DNA for the CDR3: TGTGCCAGCTCACCAGTTATGGGGGCAGGAGTGGGGTCACCCCTCCACTTT. Protein sequence: CASSPVMGAGVGSPLHF.

The chain links TRBV18 to TRBJ1-1; D is unresolved. The CDR3 runs to 15 residues. From germline, CDR1 is KGHSH and CDR2 LQKENI. V gave up 1 base and J gave up 5 bases, with 14 bases separating them. The CDR3 DNA follows: TGTGCCAGCTCACCACAGGCCCCGGCGCGGACTGAAGCTTTCTTT. Protein: CASSPQAPARTEAFF.

V and J are TRBV6-5 and TRBJ1-1, with 8 positions matching TRBD1. Germline assignment: CDR1 MNHEY and CDR2 SVGAGI. This CDR3 is 13 amino acids long. The trim removed 4 bases at V and 4 bases at J, leaving 2 bases unmatched. CDR3 region: CASSSGGITEAFF. In DNA form, the CDR3 reads TGTGCCAGCAGTTCAGGGGGCATCACTGAAGCTTTCTTT.